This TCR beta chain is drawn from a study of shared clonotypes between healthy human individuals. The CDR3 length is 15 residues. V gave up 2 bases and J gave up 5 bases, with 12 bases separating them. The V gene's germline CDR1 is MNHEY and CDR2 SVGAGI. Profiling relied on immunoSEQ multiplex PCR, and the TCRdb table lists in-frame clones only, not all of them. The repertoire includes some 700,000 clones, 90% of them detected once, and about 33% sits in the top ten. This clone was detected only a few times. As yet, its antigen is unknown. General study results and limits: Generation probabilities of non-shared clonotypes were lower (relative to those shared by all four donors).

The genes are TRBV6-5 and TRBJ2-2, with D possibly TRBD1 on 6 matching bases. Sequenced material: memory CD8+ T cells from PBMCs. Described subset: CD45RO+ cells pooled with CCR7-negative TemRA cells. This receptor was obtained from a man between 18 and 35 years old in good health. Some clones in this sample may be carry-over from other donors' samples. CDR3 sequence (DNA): TGTGCCAGCAGTTACCCGTCTAGGGGGACCGGGGAGCTGTTTTTT. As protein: CASSYPSRGTGELFF.